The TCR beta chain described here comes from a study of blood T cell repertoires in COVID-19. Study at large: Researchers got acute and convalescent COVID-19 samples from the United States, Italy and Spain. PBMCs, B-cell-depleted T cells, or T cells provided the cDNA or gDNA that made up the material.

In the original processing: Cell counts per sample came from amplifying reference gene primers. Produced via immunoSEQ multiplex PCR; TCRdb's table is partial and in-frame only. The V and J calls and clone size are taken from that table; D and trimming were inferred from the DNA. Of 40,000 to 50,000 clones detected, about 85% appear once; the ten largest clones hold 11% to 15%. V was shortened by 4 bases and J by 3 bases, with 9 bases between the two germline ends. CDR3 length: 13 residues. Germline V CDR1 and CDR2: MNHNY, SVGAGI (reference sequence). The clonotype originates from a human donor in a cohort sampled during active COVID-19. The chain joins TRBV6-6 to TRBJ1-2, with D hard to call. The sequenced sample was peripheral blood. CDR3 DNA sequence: TGTGCCAGCAGTTCTAACTTTGACTATGGCTACACCTTC. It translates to CASSSNFDYGYTF.